This T cell receptor beta chain was documented in a study of blood T cell repertoires in COVID-19. The ends were cut back, 8 bases at V and 5 bases at J, with 12 bases in the middle. CDR3 size: 12 residues. Germline CDR1 LNHDA, CDR2 SQIVND (reference sequence). Clones were read by immunoSEQ multiplex PCR, and TCRdb kept only the in-frame ones, dropping some. In the table there are 36,000 or so clones, just over 90% of which are singletons. The clonotype comes from a human donor in a cohort sampled during active COVID-19. This chain uses TRBV19 with TRBJ1-1; maybe TRBD1 (5 bases). Sequenced input: peripheral blood. In DNA form, the CDR3 reads TGTGCCAGTCAGGGTGGGTGGACTGAAGCTTTCTTT. It encodes CASQGGWTEAFF.